The present entry profiles one T cell receptor (beta chain) with its context. There is no known antigen for this receptor. One base away there is no much larger clone; base qualities are not given. The donors were included in the validation cohort of roughly 130 subjects, a group kept apart from the roughly 700-subject first cohort. Libraries came from the immunoSEQ multiplex PCR assay. From the authors' description of their analysis: A statistical classification framework was developed to diagnose cytomegalovirus status using the catalog of TCR beta chain sequences. In TCRdb, the immuneACCESS table is reduced to in-frame sequences with V and J assigned. These tables do not hold every clone; where another copy was compared, an unresolved V gene accounts for under half, and the others remain unexplained. The DNA was the basis for D and trimming; V, J and clone size are from that table. This sample has some 350,000 clones in its table, and around 90% of those were observed once. The ten largest account for 1% to 1.5% of the sample.

This entry comes from a study of cytomegalovirus exposure and HLA in healthy donors (dated by TCRdb to 2017 to 2019). Study-level background: A later analysis indicated that the 100 to 150 validation repertoires were generated on the platform also employed for the 670 or so repertoires of the first cohort. To predict cytomegalovirus infection status, the study brought together high-throughput TCR immunosequencing, statistical association of individual TCRs with disease status, and machine learning. In addition to the first cohort of 650 to 800 subjects, a separate validation cohort of 120 different subjects was used. The study aimed to test whether cataloging public T cell receptors could reveal signatures of past pathogen exposure. Study-wide findings and limitations: According to the authors, the approach could potentially be generalized to other disease states and immunological phenotypes. Cytomegalovirus status was reported to be diagnosed by the classifier with high specificity and sensitivity in both the original and validation cohorts. The validation cohort had no HLA typing available for a later analysis, so co-occurrence within that cohort was assessed over all 120 or so repertoires. While some public TCRs were present in many individuals, most TCR sequences turned up only very rarely across donors. In vitro tests confirmed that a few of the cytomegalovirus-associated TCR beta chains recognize cytomegalovirus antigens. The study listed approximately 150 TCR beta chains as associated with cytomegalovirus. A later analysis found that TCRs clustered in the first cohort also tended to co-occur in the 120 or so validation repertoires, with 94% of cluster scores above 0.

CDR1 and CDR2, looked up from the germline V gene (reference sequence), are MNHEY and SMNVEV. The CDR3 measures 14 amino acids from cysteine to phenylalanine. Here the CDR3 DNA is all that survives: 42 bases in frame from base 1. V gives up 2 bases and J gives up 3 bases, and the segment between their germline ends measures 8 bases. Sequencing was done on a sample of PBMCs. The V and J segments used are TRBV27 and TRBJ2-4; the D region possibly corresponds to TRBD2 (5 bases align). This sequence was found in a woman in her 30s in good health and CMV-seropositive. The CDR3 region: CASSLRGIKNIQYF. The nucleotide sequence is TGTGCCAGCAGTTTACGGGGAATCAAAAACATTCAGTACTTC.